Below, 14 T cell receptor beta chains from the same sample are listed, as sequenced in a study of cytomegalovirus exposure and HLA in healthy donors. In the PCR, 60 Vbeta and 13 Jbeta primers were used. Profiling relied on immunoSEQ multiplex PCR, and the TCRdb table lists in-frame clones only, not all of them. The sample contains some 150,000 clones, 80% of which appear only once. Sequencing was performed on PBMCs. Receptors were obtained from a man aged 25-40 years in good health and CMV-seronegative.

The J gene is TRBJ2-3, the V gene TRBV19; 7 bases are shared with TRBD1. V lost 5 bases and J lost 2; bases outside the gene matches: 4. In germline, CDR1 is LNHDA, CDR2 SQIVND (reference sequence). The CDR3 is 14 amino acids. The CDR3 DNA reads as TGTGCCAGTAGTTTACAGGGGACCACAGATACGCAGTATTTT. This codes for CASSLQGTTDTQYF. Full variable domain (outside the CDR3, taken from reference TRBV19 and TRBJ2-3): DGGITQSPKYLFRKEGQNVTLSCEQNLNHDAMYWYRQDPGQGLRLIYYSQIVNDFQKGDIAEGYSVSREKKESFPLTVTSAQKNPTAFYLCASSLQGTTDTQYFGPGTRLTVL.

This rearrangement joins TRBV7-2 to TRBJ1-1; 8 bases fit TRBD1. Germline CDR1 is SGHTA and CDR2 is FQGNSA. The CDR3 has 15 amino acids. Trimming took 3 bases from V and 1 from J; bases not matched to a gene: 4. CDR3 sequence: CASSFMGTGNTEAFF. As DNA, the CDR3 is TGTGCCAGCAGCTTTATGGGGACAGGGAACACTGAAGCTTTCTTT. Full variable domain (remainder filled in from reference TRBV7-2 and TRBJ1-1): GAGVSQSPSNKVTEKGKDVELRCDPISGHTALYWYRQSLGQGLEFLIYFQGNSAPDKSGLPSDRFSAERTGGSVSTLTIQRTQQEDSAVYLCASSFMGTGNTEAFFGQGTRLTVV.

In this sample, this clone turned up once. The chain employs TRBV5-1 and TRBJ1-1; TRBD1 aligns across 7 bases. The CDR3 extends over 15 amino acids. Germline-derived CDR1 and CDR2 are SGHRS and YFSETQ. The V and J ends lost 4 bases and 5 bases, in that order; junction bases with no gene match: 11. The CDR3 coding sequence is TGCGCCAGCAGCGATCGACAGGGTCTAGGTACTGAAGCTTTCTTT. Protein product: CASSDRQGLGTEAFF.

V usage is TRBV7-2 and J usage is TRBJ1-5, with 7 bases identical to TRBD1. Germline assignment: CDR1 SGHTA and CDR2 FQGNSA. This CDR3 is 15 amino acids long. With 5 bases clipped from V and 4 bases from J, the junction kept 8 bases outside the gene matches. DNA of the CDR3: TGTGCCAGCAGCCCAAACAGGGGATTTAATCAGCCCCAGCATTTT. Protein sequence: CASSPNRGFNQPQHF.

This CDR3 is CASSHPGTFVSGYTF. CDR3 DNA sequence: TGCGCCAGCAGCCACCCCGGGACATTCGTCTCTGGCTACACCTTC. The chain has TRBV4-1 and TRBJ1-2; tentative D call: TRBD1 (6 bases). Trimming left V 3 bases short and J 7 bases short, with 18 bases between. Germline loops: CDR1 MGHRA, CDR2 YSYEKL. The CDR3 contains 15 residues.

The rearrangement links TRBV5-6 to TRBJ2-3, with a possible D match to TRBD2 (5 bases). Trimming took off 1 base at V and 2 bases at J, with 11 bases between the two ends. The CDR3 length is 15 residues. From germline, CDR1 is SGHDT and CDR2 YYEEEE. Here the CDR3 reads CASSLIAGHTDTQYF. CDR3 nucleotides: TGTGCCAGCAGCTTGATCGCGGGCCACACAGATACGCAGTATTTT.

J is TRBJ1-2 and V is TRBV5-1, with D perhaps TRBD1 (5 bases). This CDR3 comprises 14 residues. The V end was cut by 1 base, the J end by 3 bases, with 10 bases between. The V gene's germline CDR1 is SGHRS and CDR2 YFSETQ. DNA of the CDR3: TGCGCCAGCAGCTTGAACAGGTTGGACTATGGCTACACCTTC. It specifies CASSLNRLDYGYTF.

The V call is TRBV5-1, the J call TRBJ2-2; D gene uncertain. This CDR3 has 12 amino acids. From germline, CDR1 is SGHRS and CDR2 YFSETQ. Trimming took 4 bases from V and 7 from J, leaving 8 bases between them. CDR3 DNA: TGCGCCAGCAGCCTTGTCGGCGGGGAGCTGTTTTTT. Translation gives CASSLVGGELFF.

The DNA for the CDR3 is TGTGCCAGCAGCTTGGCTGGGGGGGAGGGGGAGACCCAGTACTTC. Residues: CASSLAGGEGETQYF. V gene TRBV5-5 combines with J gene TRBJ2-5, with 7 bases fitting TRBD2. J was trimmed by 5 bases and V by 0 bases; bases with no gene match: 7. This CDR3 has 15 residues. CDR1 is SGHKS and CDR2 is YYEKEE in the germline V gene (reference sequence).

The genes are TRBV10-1 and TRBJ2-3; TRBD2 aligns across 7 bases. Germline V gene sequence: CDR1 WNHNN, CDR2 SYGVQD (reference sequence). The CDR3 is 15 amino acids. With 0 bases clipped from V and 5 bases from J, the junction kept 5 bases outside the gene matches. CDR3 protein: CASSESTGGQDTQYF. DNA of the CDR3: TGCGCCAGCAGTGAGTCAACGGGGGGTCAAGATACGCAGTATTTT.

The genes are TRBV6-1 and TRBJ2-2; D might be TRBD1 (7 bases). The germline CDR1 and CDR2 sequences are MNHNS and SASEGT. This CDR3 has 15 residues. V was trimmed by 6 bases and J by 1 base, leaving 12 bases between them. CDR3 sequence: CASRSQGGNTGELFF. CDR3 in DNA: TGTGCCAGCAGGTCCCAGGGGGGGAACACCGGGGAGCTGTTTTTT.

The rearrangement uses TRBV7-9 and TRBJ1-2, with 9 nucleotides matching TRBD1. Trimming removed 1 base from V and 1 base from J; junction bases left unmatched: 1. Looked up from germline, CDR1 is SEHNR and CDR2 is FQNEAQ (reference sequence). The CDR3 runs to 15 residues. CDR3 bases: TGTGCCAGCAGCTTAGGACAGGGGGTTAACTATGGCTACACCTTC. It codes for CASSLGQGVNYGYTF.

The genes are TRBV11-3 and TRBJ2-6; 7 positions match TRBD1. The CDR3 runs to 17 residues. The V and J ends lost 4 bases and 0 bases, in that order; junction bases with no gene match: 6. Looked up from germline, CDR1 is SGHNT and CDR2 is YENEEA. The CDR3 nucleotides are TGTGCCAGCAGCTCCGGACAGGCCCGCTCTGGGGCCAACGTCCTGACTTTC. Its protein product is CASSSGQARSGANVLTF. The full variable domain, in which reference TRBV11-3 and TRBJ2-6 provide the parts outside the CDR3, is EAGVVQSPRYKIIEKKQPVAFWCNPISGHNTLYWYLQNLGQGPELLIRYENEEAVDDSQLPKDRFSAERLKGVDSTLKIQPAELGDSAVYLCASSSGQARSGANVLTFGAGSRLTVL.

The rearrangement links TRBV5-1 to TRBJ2-3; 15 bases line up with TRBD2. The CDR3 totals 18 residues. Germline V CDR1 and CDR2: SGHRS, YFSETQ. Germline trimming cut 4 bases from V and 0 bases from J; bases unmatched to any gene: 6. CDR3 DNA: TGCGCCAGCAGCCCCGGACTAGCGGGAGGGCGTAGCACAGATACGCAGTATTTT. Residues: CASSPGLAGGRSTDTQYF.